The 8 T cell receptor beta chains below come from one sample, sequenced in a study of shared clonotypes between healthy human individuals (dated by TCRdb to 2020 to 2021). Library preparation was by the immunoSEQ multiplex PCR assay. TCRdb took this table from immuneACCESS and kept in-frame rearrangements with V and J called. Such tables lack part of the clones; where checked against another copy, unresolved V genes explain under half of the gap, and the rest is unexplained. The sample yields around 600,000 clones; roughly 97% were counted once. The ten biggest clones cover around 0.058% of the sample. The specimen was naive CD4+ T cells sorted from blood. The cell subset or site label for this specimen denotes: CD45RA+ positively selected. These TCRs come from a woman aged 25-40 years in good health.

V usage is TRBV6-6 and J usage is TRBJ2-1; the match to TRBD2 covers 10 bases. The V gene end was trimmed by 4 bases and the J gene end by 7 bases; junction bases not matched to a gene: 1. The CDR3 consists of 13 residues. Germline lookup yields CDR1 MNHNY and CDR2 SVGAGI (reference sequence). The DNA of the CDR3 is TGTGCCAGCAGTTTAGCGGGAGGTAATGAGCAGTTCTTC. Protein product: CASSLAGGNEQFF.

The rearrangement uses TRBV5-5 and TRBJ1-1, with D possibly matching TRBD1 (6 bases). Germline values: CDR1 SGHKS, CDR2 YYEKEE (reference sequence). V dropped 3 bases and J dropped 8 bases, with 11 bases sitting between them. The CDR3 has 12 amino acids. The CDR3 DNA sequence: TGTGCCAGCAGCTCGACAGGCCTCGAAGCTTTCTTT. Its protein product is CASSSTGLEAFF.

This chain uses TRBV27 with TRBJ1-6; 7 bases are shared with TRBD1. Germline CDR1 MNHEY, CDR2 SMNVEV (reference sequence). Trimming at V came to 5 bases and at J to 6 bases, leaving 7 bases not matched to a gene. CDR3 size: 15 residues. The CDR3 DNA follows: TGTGCCAGCAGTCCAGCGGGACAGACTAATTCACCCCTCCACTTT. It translates to CASSPAGQTNSPLHF.

The chain couples TRBV5-1 to TRBJ1-1; 11 nucleotides line up with TRBD1. CDR3 size: 17 residues. Germline CDR1 reads SGHRS; CDR2 reads YFSETQ. V lost 4 bases, J lost 1 base, and 9 bases stayed unmatched. This CDR3 is CASSRGQGAIRNTEAFF. The CDR3 coding sequence is TGCGCCAGCAGCCGCGGACAGGGGGCTATTCGGAACACTGAAGCTTTCTTT.

The chain couples TRBV19 to TRBJ2-5, with D perhaps matching TRBD1 (6 bases). The CDR3 consists of 15 residues. The germline V gene has CDR1 LNHDA and CDR2 SQIVND (reference sequence). Trimming removed 6 bases from V and 1 base from J, with 15 bases in between. Here the CDR3 reads CASSQRTGSQETQYF. The CDR3 DNA sequence: TGTGCCAGTAGCCAACGTACAGGGTCCCAAGAGACCCAGTACTTC.

The chain joins TRBV11-2 to TRBJ1-2; D is unclear. In germline, CDR1 is SGHAT, CDR2 FQNNGV. The CDR3 has 19 amino acids. V was shortened by 5 bases and J by 4 bases, with 29 bases between the two germline ends. CDR3 sequence (DNA): TGTGCCAGCAGCCCCAAGGTCCCCAACCGGGCCCAGGAAACCTATGGCTACACCTTC. Protein sequence: CASSPKVPNRAQETYGYTF.

The V call is TRBV19, the J call TRBJ2-3, with D uncertain. Between the trimmed V and J ends, which lost 1 base and 2 bases, there was a span of 1 base. CDR1 and CDR2 from the germline V gene are LNHDA and SQIVND (reference sequence). The CDR3 is made up of 12 amino acids. The CDR3 reads CASSIATDTQYF. The CDR3 coding sequence is TGTGCCAGTAGTATAGCCACAGATACGCAGTATTTT.

The chain employs TRBV7-2 and TRBJ2-7; no definite D call. The CDR3 is 15 residues long. CDR1 and CDR2 from the germline V gene are SGHTA and FQGNSA. V lost 1 base, J lost 2 bases, and 12 bases lay in between. The DNA of the CDR3 is TGTGCCAGCAGCTTAGATCCAGCTTCAGCCTACGAGCAGTACTTC. Residues: CASSLDPASAYEQYF.